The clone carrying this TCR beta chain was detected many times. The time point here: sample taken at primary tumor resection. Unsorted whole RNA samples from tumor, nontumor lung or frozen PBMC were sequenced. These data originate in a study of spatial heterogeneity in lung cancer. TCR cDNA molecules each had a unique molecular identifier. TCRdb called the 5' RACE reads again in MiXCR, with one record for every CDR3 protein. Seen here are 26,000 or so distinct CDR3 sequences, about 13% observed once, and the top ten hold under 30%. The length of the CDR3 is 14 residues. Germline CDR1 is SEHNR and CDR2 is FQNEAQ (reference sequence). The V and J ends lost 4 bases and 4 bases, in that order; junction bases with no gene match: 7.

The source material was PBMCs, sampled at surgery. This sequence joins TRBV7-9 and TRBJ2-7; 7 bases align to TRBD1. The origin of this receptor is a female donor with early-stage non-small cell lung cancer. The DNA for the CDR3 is TGTGCCAGCAGCTCTCGGAACAGGGGATACGAGCAGTACTTC. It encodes CASSSRNRGYEQYF.